These 13 T cell receptor beta chains share one sample of origin, sequenced in a study of shared clonotypes between healthy human individuals. The table came from immunoSEQ multiplex PCR; TCRdb's copy has only in-frame clones and leaves some out. Among more than 2,000,000 clones listed, over 85% were seen once. Sequenced input: naive CD4+ T cells sorted from blood. Subset here: CD45RA+ positively selected. These receptor sequences come from a man younger than 35 in good health.

As for this clone: Different DNA sequences within this sample yield the same CDR3. The chain is built from TRBV7-9 and TRBJ2-2; TRBD1 matches 9 bases. The CDR3 totals 15 residues. Unmatched junction bases numbered 2, after V lost 5 bases and J lost 1 base. Germline assignment: CDR1 SEHNR and CDR2 FQNEAQ (reference sequence). The CDR3 DNA is TGTGCCAGCAGCACGGGACAGGGGAACACCGGGGAGCTGTTTTTT. This codes for CASSTGQGNTGELFF.

The rearrangement links TRBV7-2 to TRBJ1-4; D call uncertain. The V gene lost 5 bases and the J gene lost 0 bases, with 16 bases spanning the gap. The CDR3 spans 17 residues. From germline, CDR1 is SGHTA and CDR2 FQGNSA. CDR3 protein: CASSPWSFGATNEKLFF. The CDR3 nucleotides read TGTGCCAGCAGCCCCTGGAGTTTCGGGGCAACTAATGAAAAACTGTTTTTT.

The chain is built from TRBV15 and TRBJ2-5; D uncertain. This CDR3 is 15 amino acids long. Per germline, CDR1 LNHNV and CDR2 YYDKDF (reference sequence). Between the trimmed V and J ends, which lost 0 bases and 5 bases, there was a span of 13 bases. The CDR3 is CATSRDMGLGETQYF. In DNA form, the CDR3 reads TGTGCCACCAGCAGAGATATGGGGTTGGGGGAGACCCAGTACTTC.

Of note for this clone: Within the sample, other DNA sequences also encode this same CDR3. This sequence joins TRBV6-1 and TRBJ2-4; no definite D call. Trimming removed 6 bases at V and 0 bases at J, with 9 bases between. The CDR3 has 14 amino acids. The germline CDR1 and CDR2 sequences are MNHNS and SASEGT. The CDR3 here is CASSPVLAKNIQYF. The CDR3 DNA reads as TGTGCCAGCAGCCCAGTTCTAGCCAAAAACATTCAGTACTTC.

Notes on this clone: Within the sample, other DNA sequences also encode this same CDR3. This rearrangement joins TRBV9 to TRBJ2-1; 11 nucleotides line up with TRBD2. Germline CDR1 SGDLS, CDR2 YYNGEE. The CDR3 runs to 16 residues. V was pared by 2 bases and J by 5 bases, with 6 bases of the junction left unmatched. The DNA of the CDR3 is TGTGCCAGCAGCGTCTCGGGACTAGCGGCGAACAATGAGCAGTTCTTC. Protein product: CASSVSGLAANNEQFF.

This clone was picked up one time. The chain combines TRBV5-4 with TRBJ2-7; D may match TRBD1 or TRBD2 (6 bases each). Germline lookup yields CDR1 SGHNT and CDR2 YYREEE (reference sequence). The germline V and J ends were trimmed by 6 bases and 0 bases, with 10 bases remaining between them. The CDR3 loop spans 13 amino acids. The CDR3 is CASKGDSSYEQYF. The DNA of the CDR3 is TGTGCCAGCAAGGGGGACTCCTCCTACGAGCAGTACTTC.

The chain carries TRBV6-1 and TRBJ2-2, with D perhaps being TRBD1 or TRBD2 (5 bases each). The CDR3 consists of 15 residues. Looked up from germline, CDR1 is MNHNS and CDR2 is SASEGT. Trimming cost V 8 bases and J 7 bases, with 20 bases left between them. In nucleotides, the CDR3 is TGTGCCAGCGCGCTGGGACGGTTTTGGGGCGGGGAGCTGTTTTTT. This translates into CASALGRFWGGELFF.

The chain recombines TRBV9 with TRBJ1-1; D is undetermined. CDR1 is SGDLS, CDR2 YYNGEE, per germline. This CDR3 is 14 amino acids long. Trimming shortened V by 0 bases and J by 4 bases, and 10 bases separated the two germline ends. CDR3 sequence reads: CASSVEGIGTEAFF. Written as DNA, the CDR3 is TGTGCCAGCAGCGTAGAAGGGATAGGCACTGAAGCTTTCTTT.

This chain links TRBV5-4 with TRBJ1-1; D possibly corresponds to TRBD1 (5 bases). The length of the CDR3 is 15 residues. In germline, CDR1 is SGHNT, CDR2 YYREEE (reference sequence). Trimming took 0 bases from V and 0 from J, leaving 9 bases between them. CDR3 amino acids: CASSLAGSMNTEAFF. The DNA for the CDR3 is TGTGCCAGCAGCTTGGCAGGGTCCATGAACACTGAAGCTTTCTTT.

The chain couples TRBV6-5 to TRBJ1-2, with 7 nucleotides matching TRBD1. Unmatched junction bases numbered 4, after V lost 5 bases and J lost 4 bases. Germline values: CDR1 MNHEY, CDR2 SVGAGI. This CDR3 has 13 residues. The CDR3, as DNA: TGTGCCAGCAGTCCGACAGGGATCTATGGCTACACCTTC. Residues: CASSPTGIYGYTF.

The chain employs TRBV27 and TRBJ1-2; weak D call: TRBD1 (6 bases). Trimming left V 2 bases short and J 8 bases short, with 12 bases between. The CDR3 spans 13 residues. CDR1 is MNHEY, CDR2 SMNVEV, per germline (reference sequence). The CDR3 nucleotides read TGTGCCAGCAGTTTAGAAGGGGGTCGGGGCTACACCTTC. Amino acid sequence: CASSLEGGRGYTF.

The chain is built from TRBV14 and TRBJ2-5; 9 positions agree with TRBD1. The CDR3 extends over 13 amino acids. Germline V gene lookup returns CDR1 SGHDN and CDR2 FVKESK. Germline trimming cut 4 bases from V and 7 bases from J; bases unmatched to any gene: 4. CDR3 sequence (DNA): TGTGCCAGCAGCCCCAGGACAGGGGTGACCCAGTACTTC. Its translation: CASSPRTGVTQYF. The complete variable domain, with remaining parts taken from reference TRBV14 and TRBJ2-5, reads EAGVTQFPSHSVIEKGQTVTLRCDPISGHDNLYWYRRVMGKEIKFLLHFVKESKQDESGMPNNRFLAERTGGTYSTLKVQPAELEDSGVYFCASSPRTGVTQYFGPGTRLLVL.

The chain joins TRBV5-1 to TRBJ2-2; D remains ambiguous. This CDR3 region has 16 residues. V lost 0 bases and J 7 bases, leaving 16 bases between the germline ends. The germline V gene has CDR1 SGHRS and CDR2 YFSETQ. The chain's CDR3 is CASSLASPGIDGELFF. CDR3 coding DNA: TGCGCCAGCAGCTTGGCCTCGCCCGGAATCGACGGGGAGCTGTTTTTT. The whole variable domain, remainder taken from reference TRBV5-1 and TRBJ2-2, is KAGVTQTPRYLIKTRGQQVTLSCSPISGHRSVSWYQQTPGQGLQFLFEYFSETQRNKGNFPGRFSGRQFSNSRSEMNVSTLELGDSALYLCASSLASPGIDGELFFGEGSRLTVL.